This entry lists 4 T cell receptor beta chains sequenced from one sample in a study of shared clonotypes between healthy human individuals. Here immunoSEQ multiplex PCR was the method, and the copy in TCRdb shows in-frame clones only, minus some. The sample includes approximately 110,000 clones, 65% to 75% of them seen just once. The specimen was memory CD8+ T cells sorted from blood. Subset indicated: CD45RO+ cells pooled with CCR7-negative TemRA cells. Source of these receptors: a woman aged 25 to 45 in good health.

The genes are TRBV28 and TRBJ1-5, with 8 bases identical to TRBD1. With V trimmed by 6 bases and J by 3 bases, 7 bases remained unmatched. This CDR3 region has 15 residues. CDR1 MDHEN and CDR2 SYDVKM come from the germline V gene. CDR3 in amino acids: CASRGQGAYNQPQHF. The CDR3 DNA reads TGTGCCAGCAGGGGGCAGGGGGCTTACAATCAGCCCCAGCATTTT.

This chain uses TRBV20-1 with TRBJ1-1; D ambiguous. Trimming removed 7 bases at V and 5 bases at J, with 11 bases between. CDR3 size: 11 residues. From germline, CDR1 is DFQATT and CDR2 SNEGSKA (reference sequence). This CDR3 reads CSVKTETEAFF. The CDR3 region has the DNA TGCAGTGTTAAGACGGAGACTGAAGCTTTCTTT.

This clone has at least ten counts. The chain has TRBV4-2 and TRBJ1-6, with D hard to call. V lost 5 bases and J lost 7, with 12 bases in between. Germline CDR1 is LGHNA and CDR2 is YNFKEQ. The CDR3 is 14 amino acids. The CDR3 sequence is CASSGTRENSPLHF. Written as DNA, the CDR3 is TGTGCCAGCAGCGGCACCCGGGAGAATTCACCCCTCCACTTT.

This clone has only a few counts. This chain joins TRBV18 and TRBJ1-2; D might be TRBD1 (6 bases). The V and J ends lost 0 bases and 4 bases respectively, with 12 bases between them. The CDR3 is made up of 15 amino acids. CDR1 is KGHSH, CDR2 LQKENI, per germline. The chain's CDR3 is CASSPPRGWSYGYTF. For the CDR3, the DNA is TGTGCCAGCTCACCACCCAGGGGATGGAGCTATGGCTACACCTTC.